This T cell receptor beta chain was retrieved from a study of tumour-infiltrating T cells in Burkitt lymphoma. Overall study: Productive clonality predicted overall and progression-free survival.

Sequencing used immunoSEQ multiplex PCR; TCRdb keeps in-frame clones, though not all of them. The sample records more than 12,000 clones, more than 60% being singletons. The CDR3 is 12 amino acids. Germline CDR1 LNHDA, CDR2 SQIVND (reference sequence). After removal of 1 base from V and 11 bases from J, the junction contained 2 bases not matched to a gene. V is TRBV19 and J is TRBJ1-5; 7 positions match TRBD1. Sequences were obtained from tumor tissue. The sequence came from a human donor with diffuse large B-cell lymphoma. The CDR3 nucleotides are TGTGCCAGTAGTATAGGAGGGACAGCCCAGCATTTT. Translated, it gives CASSIGGTAQHF.